Following are 25 T cell receptor beta chains from one sample sequenced in a study of CD8 T cells in ankylosing spondylitis. Each CDR3 protein is one row after TCRdb ran MiXCR on the 5' RACE reads. The repertoire consists of under 550,000 distinct CDR3 sequences, with 26% occurring once and the leading ten covering roughly 0.9%. Study-wide points: Apparently characteristic of ankylosing spondylitis blood was a TCR beta motif (about eight highly homologous variants).

For these TCRs, the target antigens are not known. The specimen sequenced was blood, either unsorted or a sorted T cell fraction (not recorded which). These receptors originate from a male donor with ankylosing spondylitis.

This clonotype turned up a few times. This chain links TRBV20-1 with TRBJ2-1; D is ambiguous. This CDR3 is built from 14 residues. V lost 1 base, J lost 0 bases, and 7 bases lay in between. Germline lookup yields CDR1 DFQATT and CDR2 SNEGSKA (reference sequence). The CDR3 loop is CSARVSGSYNEQFF. As DNA, the CDR3 is TGCAGTGCTAGAGTCTCTGGCTCCTACAATGAGCAGTTCTTC.

The rearrangement links TRBV5-4 to TRBJ1-2; 12 bases are a match to TRBD1. This CDR3 contains 18 residues. The germline gives CDR1 SGHNT, CDR2 YYREEE (reference sequence). V lost 4 bases and J lost 5; bases outside the gene matches: 15. Here the CDR3 reads CASSLTEGTGGFGYGYTF. For the CDR3, the DNA is TGTGCCAGCAGCCTGACAGAGGGGACAGGGGGCTTTGGGTATGGCTACACCTTC.

This clonotype occurred a few times. This chain uses TRBV20-1 with TRBJ1-5; D perhaps matches TRBD1 (5 bases). The V gene lost 4 bases and the J gene lost 4 bases, with 17 bases spanning the gap. The CDR3 runs to 15 residues. Germline CDR1 DFQATT, CDR2 SNEGSKA (reference sequence). CDR3 region: CSATKAGSQNQPQHF. Here the CDR3 DNA reads TGCAGTGCTACGAAGGCAGGGAGCCAAAATCAGCCCCAGCATTTT.

This clonotype came up a few times. The chain is built from TRBV11-2 and TRBJ2-1; 9 nucleotides align to TRBD2. This CDR3 spans 16 amino acids. Germline V gene lookup returns CDR1 SGHAT and CDR2 FQNNGV. The trim removed 5 bases at V and 3 bases at J, leaving 8 bases unmatched. CDR3 nucleotide sequence: TGTGCCAGCAGCGCCCGGACTAGCGACCACTACAATGAGCAGTTCTTC. Residues: CASSARTSDHYNEQFF.

This chain links TRBV3-1 with TRBJ1-2; tentatively, D is TRBD1 (5 bases). The V end was cut by 7 bases, the J end by 6 bases, with 18 bases between. This CDR3 contains 14 residues. Germline V lookup: CDR1 LGHDT, CDR2 YNNKEL (reference sequence). CDR3: CASTTRGGRNGYTF. As DNA, the CDR3 is TGTGCCAGCACCACTAGGGGCGGACGGAATGGCTACACCTTC.

This clonotype has more than one count but fewer than ten. This rearrangement joins TRBV7-8 to TRBJ2-2, with TRBD1 matching over 7 bases. V trimming: 1 base; J trimming: 6 bases; junction bases outside the gene matches: 8. Germline V gene lookup returns CDR1 SGHVS and CDR2 FQNEAQ. CDR3 length equals 16 residues. The CDR3 reads CASSLVIPTGPGELFF. CDR3 bases: TGTGCCAGCAGCTTAGTGATCCCGACAGGGCCCGGGGAGCTGTTTTTT.

This clonotype was detected only a few times. The genes are TRBV6-4 and TRBJ2-6; no reliable D call. Trimming took 8 bases from V and 0 from J, leaving 5 bases between them. CDR3 length equals 13 residues. CDR1 and CDR2 (germline): MRHNA, SNTAGT. The CDR3 DNA follows: TGTGCCAGCCATGCCTCTGGGGCCAACGTCCTGACTTTC. Translation: CASHASGANVLTF.

The chain uses TRBV5-1 and TRBJ2-3; TRBD2 might be the D (5 bases). The CDR3 spans 17 residues. Trimming removed 0 bases at V and 1 base at J, with 15 bases between. Germline loops: CDR1 SGHRS, CDR2 YFSETQ. The CDR3 sequence: CASSLDLRVTRTDTQYF. As DNA, the CDR3 is TGCGCCAGCAGCTTGGATTTGCGGGTTACTCGCACAGATACGCAGTATTTT.

The V gene is TRBV7-2, the J gene TRBJ2-3; 8 bases agree with TRBD2. The CDR3 sequence is 16 residues long. From germline, CDR1 is SGHTA and CDR2 FQGNSA. Germline trimming cut 1 base from V and 6 bases from J; bases unmatched to any gene: 9. The CDR3 nucleotides read TGTGCCAGCAGCTTAGAGAGCGGGGGACCAGCCGATACGCAGTATTTT. Amino acids: CASSLESGGPADTQYF.

This chain joins TRBV29-1 and TRBJ2-3, with 9 bases lining up with TRBD2. Germline V lookup: CDR1 SQVTM, CDR2 ANQGSEA. J lost 3 bases, V lost 6 bases, and 7 bases had no gene match. This CDR3 comprises 14 residues. The DNA of the CDR3 is TGCAGCGTCAAATTAGCGGGAGCGACAGATACGCAGTATTTT. It translates to CSVKLAGATDTQYF.

This clonotype was picked up a small number of times. J is TRBJ1-5 and V is TRBV21-1; TRBD1, the table's D call, lacks a check against the DNA. TRBV21-1 is a known pseudogene. The length of the CDR3 is 20 residues. Here the CDR3 DNA reads TGTGCCAGCAGCAAAGTTGGGGACAGGGAGAATACCTTAGATAATCAGCCCCAGCATTTT. Its protein is CASSKVGDRENTLDNQPQHF.

This clonotype was counted a few times. The rearrangement links TRBV24-1 to TRBJ1-4; 7 bases are shared with TRBD1. In germline, CDR1 is KGHDR, CDR2 SFDVKD. The CDR3 totals 16 residues. The ends lost 4 bases at V and 3 bases at J; junction bases unmatched: 7. CDR3: CATSDPGQAANEKLFF. CDR3 DNA: TGTGCCACCAGTGACCCAGGACAGGCGGCTAATGAAAAACTGTTTTTT.

V and J are TRBV20-1 and TRBJ1-2, with D unresolved. Between the trimmed V and J ends, which lost 4 bases and 0 bases, there was a span of 15 bases. The CDR3 runs 15 residues. The V gene's germline CDR1 is DFQATT and CDR2 SNEGSKA (reference sequence). CDR3: CSATPPAGTNYGYTF. CDR3 nucleotide sequence: TGCAGTGCTACGCCGCCCGCGGGGACTAACTATGGCTACACCTTC.

The V and J genes are TRBV29-1 and TRBJ1-4; D gene unclear. The CDR3 loop spans 14 amino acids. V lost 3 bases and J 2 bases, leaving 10 bases between the germline ends. Germline CDR1 SQVTM, CDR2 ANQGSEA. Written as DNA, the CDR3 is TGCAGCGTTGACAGGAAAGGGACTAATGAAAAACTGTTTTTT. This encodes CSVDRKGTNEKLFF.

In this sample, this clonotype turned up a few times. The chain has TRBV29-1 and TRBJ2-5; 7 nucleotides align to TRBD2. The J segment lost 5 bases and the V segment lost 4 bases, leaving 4 bases of the junction unmatched. The CDR3 runs 12 residues. The germline CDR1 and CDR2 sequences are SQVTM and ANQGSEA. The CDR3 protein is CSVGGGAETQYF. In DNA, the CDR3 is TGCAGCGTTGGCGGGGGAGCGGAGACCCAGTACTTC.

Ten or more counts support this clonotype. The V and J genes are TRBV29-1 and TRBJ1-1; D is ambiguous. Per germline, CDR1 SQVTM and CDR2 ANQGSEA. The V end lost 4 bases, the J end lost 8 bases, and 14 bases lay between the germline ends. The CDR3 is 12 residues long. CDR3 bases: TGCAGCGTTGCATCCGGGTCGGGCGAAGCTTTCTTT. Translation gives CSVASGSGEAFF.

This clonotype was observed a handful of times. V usage is TRBV25-1 and J usage is TRBJ1-1; 9 bases align to TRBD1. This CDR3 is built from 16 residues. The germline V gene has CDR1 MGHDK and CDR2 SYGVNS. Trimming at V came to 1 base and at J to 4 bases, leaving 7 bases not matched to a gene. DNA for the CDR3: TGTGCCAGCAGTGAATCAGGGACAGGGAGGAGCACTGAAGCTTTCTTT. This translates into CASSESGTGRSTEAFF.

In its sample, this clonotype was seen a few times. The chain joins TRBV20-1 to TRBJ2-7; 10 nucleotides match TRBD2. The V gene's germline CDR1 is DFQATT and CDR2 SNEGSKA (reference sequence). The V and J ends lost 5 bases and 3 bases, in that order; junction bases with no gene match: 16. The CDR3 is 17 amino acids. CDR3 coding DNA: TGCAGTGCTCATTGGATGGGTAGCGGGAGGCCCGGCTACGAGCAGTACTTC. It is translated as CSAHWMGSGRPGYEQYF.

The V and J genes are TRBV7-2 and TRBJ2-2, with TRBD2 matching 7 bases. The V segment lost 5 bases and the J segment 4 bases; nucleotides outside the gene matches: 4. The CDR3 length is 14 residues. Germline V gene lookup returns CDR1 SGHTA and CDR2 FQGNSA. The CDR3 reads CASSRLAVTGELFF. The CDR3 DNA reads TGTGCCAGCAGCCGACTAGCAGTCACCGGGGAGCTGTTTTTT.

The CDR3, as DNA: TGTGCCAGCTCACCACCTAGCCGAGGTCTGGCCCAAGAGACCCAGTACTTC. It codes for CASSPPSRGLAQETQYF. This chain links TRBV18 with TRBJ2-5; D is undetermined. Trimming cost V 0 bases and J 1 base, with 15 bases left between them. Germline V gene lookup returns CDR1 KGHSH and CDR2 LQKENI. The CDR3 extends over 17 amino acids.

This clonotype was found a few times. The chain uses TRBV12-3 or TRBV12-4 and TRBJ1-2; 8 bases align to TRBD1. The CDR3 contains 14 residues. J lost 3 bases, V lost 6 bases, and 6 bases had no gene match. In DNA, the CDR3 is TGTGCCAGCAGCCGTGGACAGGGCGACTATGGCTACACCTTC. Translated, it gives CASSRGQGDYGYTF.

The chain uses TRBV6-1 and TRBJ2-1; no firm D call. V lost 7 bases and J lost 0, with 13 bases in between. This CDR3 comprises 15 residues. Germline CDR1 MNHNS, CDR2 SASEGT. The CDR3 here is CASTPQASSYNEQFF. CDR3 sequence (DNA): TGTGCCAGCACCCCCCAGGCGAGCTCCTACAATGAGCAGTTCTTC.

The V gene is TRBV15, the J gene TRBJ1-1; D is ambiguous. With 3 bases removed from V and 0 bases from J, the gap between germline ends came to 8 bases. The length of the CDR3 is 14 residues. CDR1 is LNHNV, CDR2 YYDKDF, per germline (reference sequence). The CDR3 protein is CATSRGSVNTEAFF. CDR3 DNA: TGTGCCACCAGCAGGGGTTCGGTGAACACTGAAGCTTTCTTT. The full variable domain, completed using reference TRBV15 and TRBJ1-1, is DAMVIQNPRYQVTQFGKPVTLSCSQTLNHNVMYWYQQKSSQAPKLLFHYYDKDFNNEADTPDNFQSRRPNTSFCFLDIRSPGLGDTAMYLCATSRGSVNTEAFFGQGTRLTVV.

This clonotype was picked up a small number of times. The chain is built from TRBV5-1 and TRBJ2-1, with D possibly TRBD1 on 5 matching bases. The CDR3 has 15 amino acids. Germline-derived CDR1 and CDR2 are SGHRS and YFSETQ. V lost 0 bases and J 6 bases, leaving 13 bases between the germline ends. Here the CDR3 reads CASSLGDRISNEQFF. DNA of the CDR3: TGCGCCAGCAGCTTGGGTGACAGAATTTCCAATGAGCAGTTCTTC.

The chain links TRBV3-1 to TRBJ2-5; 7 nucleotides align to TRBD1. Germline loops: CDR1 LGHDT, CDR2 YNNKEL (reference sequence). Trimming removed 2 bases from V and 3 bases from J; junction bases left unmatched: 6. The CDR3 runs to 15 residues. Here the CDR3 DNA reads TGTGCCAGCAGCCAATTCCACACAGGGGAAGAGACCCAGTACTTC. This gives the protein CASSQFHTGEETQYF.